This T cell receptor (beta chain) is drawn from a study of early T cells in non-severe SARS-CoV-2 infection. Overall study context: Unpaired chains resulted from sequencing bulk RNA of unsorted whole blood. Notes on the study in general: The matching step, a VDJdb search, favored anti-spike CD8 responses and missed private and CD4 specificities.

Unique molecular identifiers tagged individual cDNA molecules. One entry per CDR3 protein, called by TCRdb with MiXCR from the 5' RACE reads. The sample has some 59,000 distinct CDR3 sequences, around 8.5% seen once. This clonotype was counted many times. Its antigen remains unidentified. This clonotype was obtained from an adult who was a healthcare worker with PCR-confirmed SARS-CoV-2 infection or an uninfected control (not recorded which). The specimen was whole blood.

The CDR3 region has the DNA TGTGCCAGCAGCCGGGACAGGGATTATGGCTACACCTTC. Protein sequence: CASSRDRDYGYTF. J is TRBJ1-2 and V is TRBV12-3 or TRBV12-4; 9 positions match TRBD1. The trim removed 6 bases at V and 5 bases at J, leaving 4 bases unmatched. CDR3 size: 13 residues.